Presented here are 25 T cell receptor beta chains from one specimen sequenced in a study of blood T cells in healthy people across ages. Combining a sample-barcoded 5' primer with a J-beta primer mix, a second PCR ran for roughly 7 to 12 cycles. TCRdb called the 5' RACE reads again in MiXCR, with one record for every CDR3 protein. Of about 1,500,000 distinct CDR3 sequences in the sample, about 43% are singletons; the top ten hold 7% to 9%. Source material: blood. The receptor set was obtained from a young woman in good health.

The genes are TRBV2 and TRBJ2-7, with D tentatively TRBD2 (6 bases). The CDR3 runs to 18 residues. The V gene lost 0 bases and the J gene lost 7 bases, with 25 bases spanning the gap. The V gene's germline CDR1 is SNHLY and CDR2 FYNNEI. CDR3 in amino acids: CASSEAGGGGKTYNEQYF. The CDR3 coding sequence is TGTGCCAGCAGTGAAGCGGGAGGCGGTGGGAAAACCTACAATGAGCAGTACTTC.

The chain is built from TRBV11-2 and TRBJ2-3; 9 bases are a match to TRBD2. After removal of 5 bases from V and 14 bases from J, the junction contained 8 bases not matched to a gene. CDR1 and CDR2 (germline): SGHAT, FQNNGV. CDR3 length equals 12 residues. DNA for the CDR3: TGTGCCAGCAGCCCAGGGTCGGGACTAGCGTATTTT. Translated, it gives CASSPGSGLAYF.

In this sample, this clonotype turned up many times. This rearrangement joins TRBV20-1 to TRBJ2-3; 8 bases match TRBD2. The CDR3 contains 16 residues. The V gene end was trimmed by 5 bases and the J gene end by 2 bases; junction bases not matched to a gene: 12. CDR1 is DFQATT, CDR2 SNEGSKA, per germline (reference sequence). The CDR3 DNA reads as TGCAGTGCTCCTTTGGCGGGGGGCAAAATCACAGATACGCAGTATTTT. Amino acids: CSAPLAGGKITDTQYF.

The sample holds a few counts of this clonotype. This chain uses TRBV29-1 with TRBJ2-5, with TRBD1 matching over 7 bases. Trimming removed 6 bases from V and 2 bases from J; junction bases left unmatched: 12. This CDR3 region has 15 residues. Per germline, CDR1 SQVTM and CDR2 ANQGSEA. CDR3 bases: TGCAGCGTACGGCCGACAGGGATGAATCAAGAGACCCAGTACTTC. It is translated as CSVRPTGMNQETQYF.

This clonotype has just a few counts. V is TRBV5-6 and J is TRBJ2-3; D possibly corresponds to TRBD2 (6 bases). The germline V gene has CDR1 SGHDT and CDR2 YYEEEE. The V gene lost 3 bases and the J gene lost 6 bases, with 17 bases spanning the gap. The CDR3 has 15 residues. The CDR3 DNA sequence: TGTGCCAGCAGCTGGCGGACTATACTGCAGGATACGCAGTATTTT. Its protein product is CASSWRTILQDTQYF.

This clonotype was found a few times. The chain combines TRBV12-3 or TRBV12-4 with TRBJ2-5; D is uncertain. CDR3 length: 14 amino acids. The ends were cut back, 3 bases at V and 4 bases at J, with 12 bases in the middle. CDR3 DNA: TGTGCCAGCAGTTTCGGCGAGTATATAGAGACCCAGTACTTC. It yields the protein CASSFGEYIETQYF.

The chain has TRBV7-9 and TRBJ2-5, with 8 bases aligning to TRBD1. The CDR3 runs to 16 residues. The germline CDR1 and CDR2 sequences are SEHNR and FQNEAQ (reference sequence). With V trimmed by 6 bases and J by 2 bases, 11 bases remained unmatched. The CDR3 nucleotides read TGTGCCAGCAGTCTCCTAGGGACAGGCCTTCAAGAGACCCAGTACTTC. Its protein product is CASSLLGTGLQETQYF.

The CDR3 nucleotides are TGTGCCAGCAGCTTGAACACTGGAAACACCATATATTTT. Protein: CASSLNTGNTIYF. This rearrangement joins TRBV7-9 to TRBJ1-3; D gene ambiguous. The CDR3 runs 13 residues. V lost 3 bases and J 2 bases, leaving 5 bases between the germline ends. The germline V gene has CDR1 SEHNR and CDR2 FQNEAQ (reference sequence).

This clonotype was found a few times. V and J are TRBV20-1 and TRBJ2-1; 7 bases are shared with TRBD2. V was clipped by 0 bases and J by 0 bases; unmatched bases: 5. Germline CDR1 and CDR2: DFQATT and SNEGSKA (reference sequence). The CDR3 sequence is 16 residues long. DNA of the CDR3: TGCAGTGCTAGAGATTGGGGGGGGGGCTCCTACAATGAGCAGTTCTTC. Translating it yields CSARDWGGGSYNEQFF.

This chain joins TRBV6-1 and TRBJ2-5; no clear D gene. Per the germline V gene, CDR1 is MNHNS and CDR2 is SASEGT. V lost 3 bases and J lost 11, with 16 bases in between. The CDR3 is 13 residues long. The DNA of the CDR3 is TGTGCCAGCAGTGATGCGAGCTACAATGAGCAGTACTTC. It is translated as CASSDASYNEQYF.

The chain combines TRBV2 with TRBJ2-5; the D gene is possibly TRBD1 (5 bases). Germline loops: CDR1 SNHLY, CDR2 FYNNEI. CDR3 length: 11 residues. V lost 8 bases, J lost 5 bases, and 9 bases lay in between. CDR3 DNA: TGTGCCAGCGGCACAGGCGAGACCCAGTACTTC. It is translated as CASGTGETQYF.

The chain carries TRBV11-3 and TRBJ2-7, with D possibly called TRBD1 or TRBD2 (5 bases each). Germline assignment: CDR1 SGHNT and CDR2 YENEEA. Between the trimmed V and J ends, which lost 4 bases and 2 bases, there was a span of 18 bases. The CDR3 is made up of 16 amino acids. The chain's CDR3 is CASSSFLPGPPYEQYF. In DNA form, the CDR3 reads TGTGCCAGCAGCTCCTTCCTCCCGGGACCCCCCTACGAGCAGTACTTC.

This clonotype has just a few counts. V gene TRBV5-1 combines with J gene TRBJ2-1, with D unclear. The V end was cut by 4 bases, the J end by 5 bases, with 13 bases between. The CDR3 totals 14 residues. From germline, CDR1 is SGHRS and CDR2 YFSETQ. The CDR3 loop reads CASSPGPPDNEQFF. The CDR3 DNA reads TGCGCCAGCAGCCCAGGACCCCCCGACAATGAGCAGTTCTTC.

The DNA for the CDR3 is TGCAGTGCTAGAGAGACGGGCACTCGGGGCTATGGCTACACCTTC. Residues: CSARETGTRGYGYTF. The genes are TRBV20-1 and TRBJ1-2; no firm D call. This CDR3 contains 15 residues. From germline, CDR1 is DFQATT and CDR2 SNEGSKA (reference sequence). V lost 0 bases and J 4 bases, leaving 15 bases between the germline ends.

The chain has TRBV20-1 and TRBJ2-3, with TRBD2 as a possible D gene (6 bases). Germline V gives CDR1 DFQATT, CDR2 SNEGSKA (reference sequence). CDR3 length: 16 residues. The ends were cut back, 3 bases at V and 2 bases at J, with 18 bases in the middle. The CDR3 here is CSASPRLVQITDTQYF. The CDR3 DNA sequence: TGCAGTGCTAGTCCGCGACTAGTGCAAATCACAGATACGCAGTATTTT.

The rearrangement links TRBV29-1 to TRBJ2-3, with D possibly matching TRBD1 (6 bases). The CDR3 contains 14 residues. Trimming stripped 3 bases from V and 6 bases from J, with 16 bases between. Germline CDR1 reads SQVTM; CDR2 reads ANQGSEA. Here the CDR3 DNA reads TGCAGCGTTGAGGGTTACAGGGTTGTGGATACGCAGTATTTT. Protein sequence: CSVEGYRVVDTQYF.

The chain employs TRBV5-6 and TRBJ2-7; 8 bases match TRBD1. After removal of 2 bases from V and 2 bases from J, the junction contained 6 bases not matched to a gene. Per the germline V gene, CDR1 is SGHDT and CDR2 is YYEEEE. CDR3 length equals 15 residues. CDR3 sequence (DNA): TGTGCCAGCAGCTTCGGGACAGGCCTCACCTACGAGCAGTACTTC. Translating gives CASSFGTGLTYEQYF.

The chain carries TRBV9 and TRBJ2-5, with 8 bases matching TRBD2. The J segment lost 0 bases and the V segment lost 7 bases, leaving 8 bases of the junction unmatched. The germline gives CDR1 SGDLS, CDR2 YYNGEE. The CDR3 loop spans 15 amino acids. The CDR3 region has the DNA TGTGCCAGCTCTGCGGCTAGCGGGTACCAAGAGACCCAGTACTTC. This codes for CASSAASGYQETQYF.

This chain joins TRBV5-1 and TRBJ1-1; 9 bases fit TRBD1. The CDR3 is made up of 17 amino acids. Trimming cost V 0 bases and J 3 bases; bases outside gene matches: 9. Germline-derived CDR1 and CDR2 are SGHRS and YFSETQ. For the CDR3, the DNA is TGCGCCAGCAGCTTGGGGGGAACAGGGGGCATGGACACTGAAGCTTTCTTT. It is translated as CASSLGGTGGMDTEAFF.

This clonotype was counted ten times or more. This rearrangement joins TRBV29-1 to TRBJ1-2; D gene uncertain. The CDR3 runs 13 residues. V gave up 4 bases and J gave up 0 bases, with 9 bases separating them. Germline CDR1 is SQVTM and CDR2 is ANQGSEA. CDR3 amino acids: CSVGVQANYGYTF. CDR3 DNA: TGCAGCGTTGGGGTCCAGGCTAACTATGGCTACACCTTC.

V usage is TRBV5-6 and J usage is TRBJ2-3; 10 bases fit TRBD2. The CDR3 totals 15 residues. Losses at the gene ends were 0 bases for V and 7 bases for J; bases not matched to a gene: 5. Germline loops: CDR1 SGHDT, CDR2 YYEEEE. CDR3 in DNA: TGTGCCAGCAGCTTGGAGGGGACTAGCGTAAATACGCAGTATTTT. Translation gives CASSLEGTSVNTQYF.

The CDR3 spells CATSRDRRGTSNEQYF. As DNA, the CDR3 is TGTGCCACCAGCAGAGATCGACGCGGGACGAGCAATGAGCAGTACTTC. The gene calls are TRBV15 and TRBJ2-7; a possible D gene is TRBD2 (6 bases). The CDR3 is made up of 16 amino acids. V lost 0 bases to trimming and J lost 7 bases, with 19 bases between them. The V gene's germline CDR1 is LNHNV and CDR2 YYDKDF (reference sequence).

CDR3 region: CASSHRHFRETNEKLFF. Here the CDR3 DNA reads TGCGCCAGCAGCCATCGTCACTTCAGGGAAACTAATGAAAAACTGTTTTTT. The J gene is TRBJ1-4, the V gene TRBV4-1; tentative D call: TRBD1 (5 bases). The CDR3 length is 17 residues. Trimming removed 3 bases from V and 1 base from J, with 15 bases in between. CDR1 and CDR2 from the germline V gene are MGHRA and YSYEKL.

V is TRBV12-3 or TRBV12-4 and J is TRBJ1-2; D is unclear. Trimming stripped 2 bases from V and 8 bases from J, with 18 bases between. This CDR3 contains 15 residues. The CDR3 loop reads CASSLLSGSPMGYTF. The CDR3, as DNA: TGTGCCAGCAGTTTACTCTCAGGTAGTCCTATGGGCTACACCTTC.

This clonotype was observed a handful of times. V usage is TRBV28 and J usage is TRBJ2-7; D remains unclear. CDR1 and CDR2 (germline): MDHEN, SYDVKM. Trimming removed 5 bases at V and 7 bases at J, with 21 bases between. The CDR3 contains 15 residues. CDR3 nucleotides: TGTGCCAGCAGTCTCTCCTTGACTTCCTCGCCGGAGCAGTACTTC. Protein product: CASSLSLTSSPEQYF.